The clone carrying this TCR beta chain was seen many times. TCRdb independently ran MiXCR on the PCR reads; one entry per CDR3 protein. The sample includes about 25,000 distinct CDR3 sequences, about 50% of them seen just once. The V end lost 5 bases, the J end lost 7 bases, and 15 bases lay between the germline ends. Germline V lookup: CDR1 LGHNT, CDR2 FRNRAP. This CDR3 is built from 14 residues. This record comes from a study of CD4 and CD8 cells across lung adenocarcinoma regions. Donors had localized lung adenocarcinoma, a non-small cell lung cancer. Material: CD8+ T cells from the center of a lung tumor. The chain is built from TRBV12-5 and TRBJ2-4; the D gene is possibly TRBD2 (5 bases). This clonotype was obtained from a male donor with lung adenocarcinoma. The CD4 and CD8 labels of this study may be unreliable. The chain's CDR3 is CASGGGPLGNIQYF. DNA of the CDR3: TGTGCTAGTGGTGGCGGGCCCCTTGGCAACATTCAGTACTTC. Full variable domain (missing parts from reference TRBV12-5 and TRBJ2-4): DARVTQTPRHKVTEMGQEVTMRCQPILGHNTVFWYRQTMMQGLELLAYFRNRAPLDDSGMPKDRFSAEMPDATLATLKIQPSEPRDSAVYFCASGGGPLGNIQYFGAGTRLSVL.